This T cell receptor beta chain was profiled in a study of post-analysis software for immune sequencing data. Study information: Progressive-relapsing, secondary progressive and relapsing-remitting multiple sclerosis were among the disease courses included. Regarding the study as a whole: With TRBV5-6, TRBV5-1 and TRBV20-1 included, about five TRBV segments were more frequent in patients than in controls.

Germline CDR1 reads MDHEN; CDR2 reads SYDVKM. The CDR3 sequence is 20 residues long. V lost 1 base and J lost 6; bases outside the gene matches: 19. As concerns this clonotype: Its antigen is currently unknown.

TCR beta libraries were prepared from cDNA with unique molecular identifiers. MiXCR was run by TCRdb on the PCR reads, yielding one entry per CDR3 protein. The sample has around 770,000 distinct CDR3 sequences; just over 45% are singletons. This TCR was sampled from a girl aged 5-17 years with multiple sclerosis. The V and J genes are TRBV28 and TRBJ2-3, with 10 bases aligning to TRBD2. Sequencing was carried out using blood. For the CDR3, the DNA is TGTGCCAGCAGTTTATCCCTACCCCTGGGGCTAGCGGGAGTTGGGGATACGCAGTATTTT. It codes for CASSLSLPLGLAGVGDTQYF.